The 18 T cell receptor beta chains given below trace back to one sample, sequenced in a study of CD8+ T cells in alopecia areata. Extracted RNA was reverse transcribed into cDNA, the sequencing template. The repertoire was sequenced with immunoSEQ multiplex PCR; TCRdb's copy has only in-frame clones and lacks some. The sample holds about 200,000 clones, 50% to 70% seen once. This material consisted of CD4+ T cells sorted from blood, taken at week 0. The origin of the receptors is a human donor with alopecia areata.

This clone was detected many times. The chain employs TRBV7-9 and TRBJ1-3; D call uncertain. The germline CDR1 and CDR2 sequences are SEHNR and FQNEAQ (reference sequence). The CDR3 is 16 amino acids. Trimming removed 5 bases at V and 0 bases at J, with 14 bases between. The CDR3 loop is CASSTFDLLSGNTIYF. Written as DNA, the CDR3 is TGTGCCAGCAGCACCTTCGACTTACTCTCTGGAAACACCATATATTTT.

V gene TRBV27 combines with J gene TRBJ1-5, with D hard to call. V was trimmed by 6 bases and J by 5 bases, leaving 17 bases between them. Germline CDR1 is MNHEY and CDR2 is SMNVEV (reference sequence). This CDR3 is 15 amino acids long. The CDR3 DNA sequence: TGTGCCAGCAGGAATATCCAAGTTCCTTATCAGCCCCAGCATTTT. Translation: CASRNIQVPYQPQHF.

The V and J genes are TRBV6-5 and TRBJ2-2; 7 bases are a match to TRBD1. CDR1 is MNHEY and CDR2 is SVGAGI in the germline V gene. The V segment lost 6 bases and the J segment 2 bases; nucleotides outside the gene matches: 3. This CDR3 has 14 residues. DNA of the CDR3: TGTGCCAGCAGGACAGGGCGAAACACCGGGGAGCTGTTTTTT. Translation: CASRTGRNTGELFF.

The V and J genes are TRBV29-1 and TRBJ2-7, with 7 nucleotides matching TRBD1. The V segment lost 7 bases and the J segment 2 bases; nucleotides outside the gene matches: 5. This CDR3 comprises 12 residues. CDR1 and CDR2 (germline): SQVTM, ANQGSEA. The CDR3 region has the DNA TGCAGCGGAATCGACAGGGCCTACGAGCAGTACTTC. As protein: CSGIDRAYEQYF.

CDR3 amino acids: CAWRGLAGVYEQYF. As DNA, the CDR3 is TGTGCCTGGAGGGGACTAGCGGGAGTGTACGAGCAGTACTTC. This chain connects TRBV30 to TRBJ2-7, with 14 bases identical to TRBD2. Trimming at V came to 3 bases and at J to 4 bases, leaving 2 bases not matched to a gene. Germline lookup yields CDR1 GTSNPN and CDR2 SVGIG (reference sequence). This CDR3 is built from 14 residues.

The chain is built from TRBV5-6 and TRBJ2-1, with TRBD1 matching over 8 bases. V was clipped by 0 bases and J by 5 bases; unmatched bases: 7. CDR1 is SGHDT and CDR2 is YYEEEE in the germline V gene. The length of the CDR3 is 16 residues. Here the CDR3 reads CASSLAIGTGNNEQFF. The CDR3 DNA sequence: TGTGCCAGCAGCTTGGCCATCGGGACAGGTAACAATGAGCAGTTCTTC.

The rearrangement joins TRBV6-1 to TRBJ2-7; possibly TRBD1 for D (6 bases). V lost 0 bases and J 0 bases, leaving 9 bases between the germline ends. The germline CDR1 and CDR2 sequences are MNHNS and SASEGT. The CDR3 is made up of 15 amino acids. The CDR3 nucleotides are TGTGCCAGCAGTGAAGCCGGGACAACCTCCTACGAGCAGTACTTC. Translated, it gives CASSEAGTTSYEQYF.

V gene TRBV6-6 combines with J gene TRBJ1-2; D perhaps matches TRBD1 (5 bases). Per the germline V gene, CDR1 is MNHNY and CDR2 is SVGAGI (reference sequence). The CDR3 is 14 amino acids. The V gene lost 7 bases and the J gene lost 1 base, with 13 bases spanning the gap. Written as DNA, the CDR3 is TGTGCCAGCACTGGGGACCTCCTTAACTATGGCTACACCTTC. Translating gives CASTGDLLNYGYTF.

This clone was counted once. DNA for the CDR3: TGTGCCAGCAGTTACTCTCCCGACTTGGAGATCTACGAGCAGTACTTC. It is translated as CASSYSPDLEIYEQYF. The rearrangement joins TRBV6-6 to TRBJ2-7; D gene ambiguous. Deletions cut 0 bases from V and 3 bases from J, with 15 bases between. Germline V lookup: CDR1 MNHNY, CDR2 SVGAGI (reference sequence). CDR3 size: 16 residues.

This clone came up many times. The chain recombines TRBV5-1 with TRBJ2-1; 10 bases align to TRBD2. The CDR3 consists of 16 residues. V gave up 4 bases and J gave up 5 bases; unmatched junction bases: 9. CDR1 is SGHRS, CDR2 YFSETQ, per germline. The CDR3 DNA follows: TGCGCCAGCAGCCCTCCGAGCGGGAGGGCGAACAATGAGCAGTTCTTC. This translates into CASSPPSGRANNEQFF.

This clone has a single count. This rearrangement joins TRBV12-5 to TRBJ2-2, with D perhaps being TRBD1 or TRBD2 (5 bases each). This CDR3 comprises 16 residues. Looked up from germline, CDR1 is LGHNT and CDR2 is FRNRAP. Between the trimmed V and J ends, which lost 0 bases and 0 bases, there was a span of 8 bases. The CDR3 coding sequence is TGTGCTAGTGGTTTGGTATGGGGGTCGAACACCGGGGAGCTGTTTTTT. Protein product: CASGLVWGSNTGELFF.

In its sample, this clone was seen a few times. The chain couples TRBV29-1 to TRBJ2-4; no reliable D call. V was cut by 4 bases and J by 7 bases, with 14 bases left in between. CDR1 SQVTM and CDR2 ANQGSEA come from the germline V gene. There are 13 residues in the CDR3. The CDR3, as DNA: TGCAGCGTTGCCGCCCCCCTGTCGAACATTCAGTACTTC. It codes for CSVAAPLSNIQYF.

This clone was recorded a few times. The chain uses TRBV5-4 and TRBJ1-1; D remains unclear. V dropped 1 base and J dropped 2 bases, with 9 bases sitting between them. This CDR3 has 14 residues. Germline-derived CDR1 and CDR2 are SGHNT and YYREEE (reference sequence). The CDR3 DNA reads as TGTGCCAGCAGCTTGTATGCGGTTAACACTGAAGCTTTCTTT. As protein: CASSLYAVNTEAFF.

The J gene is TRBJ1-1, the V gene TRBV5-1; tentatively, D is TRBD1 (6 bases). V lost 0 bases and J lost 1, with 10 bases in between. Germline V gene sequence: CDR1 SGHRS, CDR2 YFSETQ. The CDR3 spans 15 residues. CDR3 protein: CASSLALQGNTEAFF. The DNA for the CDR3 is TGCGCCAGCAGCTTGGCCTTACAGGGGAACACTGAAGCTTTCTTT.

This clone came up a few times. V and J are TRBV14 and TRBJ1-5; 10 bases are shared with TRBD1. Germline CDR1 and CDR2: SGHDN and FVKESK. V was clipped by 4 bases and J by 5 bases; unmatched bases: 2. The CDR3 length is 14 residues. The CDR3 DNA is TGTGCCAGCAGCCGAGGGACAGGGGATCAGCCCCAGCATTTT. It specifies CASSRGTGDQPQHF.

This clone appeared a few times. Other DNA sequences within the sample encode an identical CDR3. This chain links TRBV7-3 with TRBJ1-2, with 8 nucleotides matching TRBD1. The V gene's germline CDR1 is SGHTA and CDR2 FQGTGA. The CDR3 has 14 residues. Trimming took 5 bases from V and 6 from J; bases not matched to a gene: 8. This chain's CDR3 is CASSRSQGADGYTF. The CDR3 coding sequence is TGTGCCAGCAGCCGCTCCCAGGGGGCGGATGGCTACACCTTC.

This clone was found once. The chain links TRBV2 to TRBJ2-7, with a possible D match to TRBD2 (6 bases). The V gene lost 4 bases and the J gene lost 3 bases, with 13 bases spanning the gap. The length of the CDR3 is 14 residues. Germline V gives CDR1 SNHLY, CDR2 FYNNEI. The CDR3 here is CASSGEDILYEQYF. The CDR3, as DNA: TGTGCCAGCAGTGGGGAGGACATCCTCTACGAGCAGTACTTC.

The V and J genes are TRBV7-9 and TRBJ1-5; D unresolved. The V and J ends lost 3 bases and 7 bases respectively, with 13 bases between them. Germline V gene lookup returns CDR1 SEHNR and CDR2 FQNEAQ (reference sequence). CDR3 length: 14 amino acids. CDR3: CASSFDGSIQPQHF. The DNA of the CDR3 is TGTGCCAGCAGCTTTGATGGCAGTATCCAGCCCCAGCATTTT. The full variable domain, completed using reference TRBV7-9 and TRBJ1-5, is DTGVSQNPRHKITKRGQNVTFRCDPISEHNRLYWYRQTLGQGPEFLTYFQNEAQLEKSRLLSDRFSAERPKGSFSTLEIQRTEQGDSAMYLCASSFDGSIQPQHFGDGTRLSIL.